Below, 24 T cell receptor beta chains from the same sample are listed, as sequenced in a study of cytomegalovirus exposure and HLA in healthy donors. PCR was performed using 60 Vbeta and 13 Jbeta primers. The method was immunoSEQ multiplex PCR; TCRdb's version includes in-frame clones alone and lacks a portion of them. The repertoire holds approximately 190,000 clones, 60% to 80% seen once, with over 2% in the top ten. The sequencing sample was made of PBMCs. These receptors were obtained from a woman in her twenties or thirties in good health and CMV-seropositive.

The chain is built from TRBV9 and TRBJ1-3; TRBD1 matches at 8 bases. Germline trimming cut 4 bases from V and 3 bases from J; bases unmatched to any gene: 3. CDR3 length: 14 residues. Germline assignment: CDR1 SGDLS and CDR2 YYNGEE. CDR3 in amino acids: CASSLDRDGNTIYF. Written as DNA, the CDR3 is TGTGCCAGCAGCCTGGACAGGGATGGAAACACCATATATTTT. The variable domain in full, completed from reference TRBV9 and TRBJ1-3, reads DSGVTQTPKHLITATGQRVTLRCSPRSGDLSVYWYQQSLDQGLQFLIQYYNGEERAKGNILERFSAQQFPDLHSELNLSSLELGDSALYFCASSLDRDGNTIYFGEGSWLTVV.

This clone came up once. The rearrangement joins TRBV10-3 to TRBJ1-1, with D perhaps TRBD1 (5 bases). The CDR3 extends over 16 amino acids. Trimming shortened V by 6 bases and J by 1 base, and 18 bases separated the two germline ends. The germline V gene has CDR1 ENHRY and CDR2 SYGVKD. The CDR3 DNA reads TGTGCCATCAGCGGGTCGGGTGGGGCAGGGAACACTGAAGCTTTCTTT. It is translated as CAISGSGGAGNTEAFF.

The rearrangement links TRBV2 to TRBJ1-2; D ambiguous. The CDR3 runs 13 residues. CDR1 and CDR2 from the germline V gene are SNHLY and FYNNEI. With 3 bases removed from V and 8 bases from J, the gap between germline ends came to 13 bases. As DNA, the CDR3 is TGTGCCAGCAGTGAGGCCAGTGCGGGAGGCTACACCTTC. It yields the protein CASSEASAGGYTF. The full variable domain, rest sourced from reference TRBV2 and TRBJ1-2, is EPEVTQTPSHQVTQMGQEVILRCVPISNHLYFYWYRQILGQKVEFLVSFYNNEISEKSEIFDDQFSVERPDGSNFTLKIRSTKLEDSAMYFCASSEASAGGYTFGSGTRLTVV.

The CDR3 here is CAWSPGSNSPLHF. CDR3 bases: TGTGCCTGGAGCCCCGGTAGTAATTCACCCCTCCACTTT. The rearrangement uses TRBV30 and TRBJ1-6; D unresolved. Deletions cut 3 bases from V and 6 bases from J, with 9 bases between. Germline assignment: CDR1 GTSNPN and CDR2 SVGIG (reference sequence). The length of the CDR3 is 13 residues.

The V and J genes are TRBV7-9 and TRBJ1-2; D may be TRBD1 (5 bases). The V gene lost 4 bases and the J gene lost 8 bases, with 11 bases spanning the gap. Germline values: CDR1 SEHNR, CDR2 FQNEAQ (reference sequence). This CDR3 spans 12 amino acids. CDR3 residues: CASSYYTGGYTF. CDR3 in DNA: TGTGCCAGCAGCTACTACACAGGAGGCTACACCTTC. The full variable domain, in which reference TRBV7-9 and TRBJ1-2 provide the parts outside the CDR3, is DTGVSQNPRHKITKRGQNVTFRCDPISEHNRLYWYRQTLGQGPEFLTYFQNEAQLEKSRLLSDRFSAERPKGSFSTLEIQRTEQGDSAMYLCASSYYTGGYTFGSGTRLTVV.

The CDR3 DNA follows: TGTGCCAGCAGCCAACAGGGGGCAAACTATGGCTACACCTTC. Amino acids: CASSQQGANYGYTF. This chain connects TRBV2 to TRBJ1-2; 9 bases fit TRBD1. The junction had 4 bases not matched to a gene; V was cut back by 6 bases and J by 2 bases. The length of the CDR3 is 14 residues. The V gene's germline CDR1 is SNHLY and CDR2 FYNNEI.

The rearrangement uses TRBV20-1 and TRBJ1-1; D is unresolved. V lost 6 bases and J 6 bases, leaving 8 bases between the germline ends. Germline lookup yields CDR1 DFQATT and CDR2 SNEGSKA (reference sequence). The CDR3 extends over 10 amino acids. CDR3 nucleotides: TGCAGTGCCTCTTTAGCTGAAGCTTTCTTT. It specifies CSASLAEAFF.

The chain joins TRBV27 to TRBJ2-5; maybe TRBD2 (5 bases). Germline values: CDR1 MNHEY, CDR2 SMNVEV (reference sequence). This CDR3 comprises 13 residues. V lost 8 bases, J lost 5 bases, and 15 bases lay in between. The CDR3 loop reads CASATRRSETQYF. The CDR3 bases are TGTGCCAGCGCCACAAGGAGGTCGGAGACCCAGTACTTC.

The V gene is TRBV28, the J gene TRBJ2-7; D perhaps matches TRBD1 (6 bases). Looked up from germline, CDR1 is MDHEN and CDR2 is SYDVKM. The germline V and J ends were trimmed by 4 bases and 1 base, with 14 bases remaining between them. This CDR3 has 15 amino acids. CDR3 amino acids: CASSSPPRGSYEQYF. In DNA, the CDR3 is TGTGCCAGCAGTTCCCCCCCCAGGGGATCCTACGAGCAGTACTTC.

The CDR3 region has the DNA TGTGCCAGCAGTTTTGGAATTGGGACAGGGGTGAACACTGAAGCTTTCTTT. It specifies CASSFGIGTGVNTEAFF. This rearrangement joins TRBV28 to TRBJ1-1, with 10 nucleotides matching TRBD1. From germline, CDR1 is MDHEN and CDR2 SYDVKM. Trimming at V came to 3 bases and at J to 0 bases, leaving 7 bases not matched to a gene. There are 17 residues in the CDR3.

DNA of the CDR3: TGTGCCAGCCGCCGCCGGGACTTGCTAGGGGATACGCAGTATTTT. Translated, it gives CASRRRDLLGDTQYF. This chain connects TRBV5-6 to TRBJ2-3; TRBD2 is a possible D gene (6 bases). The CDR3 runs to 15 residues. From germline, CDR1 is SGHDT and CDR2 YYEEEE. V lost 7 bases and J lost 6, with 21 bases in between.

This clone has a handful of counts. The DNA for the CDR3 is TGCGCCAGCAGCTTGGCACAATCCTACGAGCAGTACTTC. It is translated as CASSLAQSYEQYF. The V call is TRBV5-1, the J call TRBJ2-7; D not certain. V gave up 0 bases and J gave up 1 base, with 5 bases separating them. Germline CDR1 and CDR2: SGHRS and YFSETQ. CDR3 length: 13 residues.

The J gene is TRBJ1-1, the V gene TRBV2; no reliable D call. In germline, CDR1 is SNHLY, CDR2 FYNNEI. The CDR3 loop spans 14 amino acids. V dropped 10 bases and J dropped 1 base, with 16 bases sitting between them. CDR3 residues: CANTLLTGNTEAFF. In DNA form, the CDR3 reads TGTGCCAACACCCTCTTAACGGGGAACACTGAAGCTTTCTTT.

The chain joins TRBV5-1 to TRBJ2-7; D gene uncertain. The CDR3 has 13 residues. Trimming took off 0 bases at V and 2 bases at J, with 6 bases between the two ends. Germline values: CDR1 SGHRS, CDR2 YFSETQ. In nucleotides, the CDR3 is TGCGCCAGCAGCTTGGCGCCAGCCTACGAGCAGTACTTC. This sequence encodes CASSLAPAYEQYF.

The CDR3 coding sequence is TGCGCCAGCAGCAGCGGGACTAGCGCTTACACAGATACGCAGTATTTT. It encodes CASSSGTSAYTDTQYF. The rearrangement uses TRBV5-1 and TRBJ2-3, with TRBD2 matching 10 bases. The J segment lost 2 bases and the V segment lost 4 bases, leaving 7 bases of the junction unmatched. Looked up from germline, CDR1 is SGHRS and CDR2 is YFSETQ. CDR3 length: 16 amino acids.

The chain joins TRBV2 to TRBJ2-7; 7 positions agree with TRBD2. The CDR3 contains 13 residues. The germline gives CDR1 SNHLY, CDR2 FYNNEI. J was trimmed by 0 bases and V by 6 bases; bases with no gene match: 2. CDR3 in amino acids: CASRGGISYEQYF. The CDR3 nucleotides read TGTGCCAGCAGGGGAGGGATCTCCTACGAGCAGTACTTC. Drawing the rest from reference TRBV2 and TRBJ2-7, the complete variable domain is EPEVTQTPSHQVTQMGQEVILRCVPISNHLYFYWYRQILGQKVEFLVSFYNNEISEKSEIFDDQFSVERPDGSNFTLKIRSTKLEDSAMYFCASRGGISYEQYFGPGTRLTVT.

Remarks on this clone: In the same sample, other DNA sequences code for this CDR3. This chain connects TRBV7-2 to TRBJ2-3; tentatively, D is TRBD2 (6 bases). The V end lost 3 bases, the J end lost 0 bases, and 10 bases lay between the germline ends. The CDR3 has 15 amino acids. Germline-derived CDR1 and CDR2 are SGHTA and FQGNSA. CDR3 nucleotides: TGTGCCAGCAGCTTGCGGGGTCAGAGCACAGATACGCAGTATTTT. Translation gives CASSLRGQSTDTQYF. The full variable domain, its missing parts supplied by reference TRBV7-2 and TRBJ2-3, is GAGVSQSPSNKVTEKGKDVELRCDPISGHTALYWYRQSLGQGLEFLIYFQGNSAPDKSGLPSDRFSAERTGGSVSTLTIQRTQQEDSAVYLCASSLRGQSTDTQYFGPGTRLTVL.

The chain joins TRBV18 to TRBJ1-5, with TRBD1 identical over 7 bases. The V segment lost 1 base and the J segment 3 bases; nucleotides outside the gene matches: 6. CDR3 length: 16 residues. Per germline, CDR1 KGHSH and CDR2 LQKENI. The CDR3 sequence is CASSPLPGQHNQPQHF. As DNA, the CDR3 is TGTGCCAGCTCACCACTACCGGGACAGCACAATCAGCCCCAGCATTTT.

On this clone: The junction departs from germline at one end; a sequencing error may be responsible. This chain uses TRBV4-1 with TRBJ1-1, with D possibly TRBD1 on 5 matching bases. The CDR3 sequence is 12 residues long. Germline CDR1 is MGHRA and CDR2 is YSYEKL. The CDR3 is CASSQVGVGQVF. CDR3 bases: TGCGCCAGCAGCCAAGTTGGTGTGGGGCAAGTCTTT.

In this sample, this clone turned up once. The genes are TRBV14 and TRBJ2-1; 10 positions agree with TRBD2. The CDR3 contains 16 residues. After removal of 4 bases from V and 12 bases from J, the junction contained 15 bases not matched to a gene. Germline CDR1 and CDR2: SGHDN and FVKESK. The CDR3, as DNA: TGTGCCAGCAGCCTTCGGACTAGCGGAGGAGAAGGGGTGCAGTTCTTC. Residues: CASSLRTSGGEGVQFF.

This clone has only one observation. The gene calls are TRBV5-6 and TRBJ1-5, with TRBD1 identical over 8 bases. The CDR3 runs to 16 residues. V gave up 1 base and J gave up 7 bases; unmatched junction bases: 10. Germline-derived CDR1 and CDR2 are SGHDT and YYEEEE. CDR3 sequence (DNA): TGTGCCAGCAGCTTGTTAGGCGGACAGGGTGGGCAGCCCCAGCATTTT. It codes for CASSLLGGQGGQPQHF.

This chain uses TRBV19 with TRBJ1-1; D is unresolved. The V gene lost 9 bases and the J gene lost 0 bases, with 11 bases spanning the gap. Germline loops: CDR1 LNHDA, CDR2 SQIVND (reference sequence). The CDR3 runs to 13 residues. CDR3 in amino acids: CASALQMNTEAFF. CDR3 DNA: TGTGCCAGCGCCTTACAGATGAACACTGAAGCTTTCTTT.

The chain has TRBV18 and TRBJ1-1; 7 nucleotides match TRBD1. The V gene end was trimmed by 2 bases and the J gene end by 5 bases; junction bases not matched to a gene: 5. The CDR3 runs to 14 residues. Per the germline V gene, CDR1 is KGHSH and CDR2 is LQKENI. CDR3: CASSPGSRGTEAFF. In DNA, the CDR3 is TGTGCCAGCTCACCAGGGAGCAGGGGGACTGAAGCTTTCTTT.

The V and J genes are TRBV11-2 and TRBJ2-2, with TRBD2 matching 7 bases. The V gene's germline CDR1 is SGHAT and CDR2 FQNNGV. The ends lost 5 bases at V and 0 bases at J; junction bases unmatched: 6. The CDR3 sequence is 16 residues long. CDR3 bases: TGTGCCAGCAGCAAAGCGGGGATCGCGAACACCGGGGAGCTGTTTTTT. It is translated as CASSKAGIANTGELFF.